This TCR beta chain was captured by sequencing in a study of T-cell reconstitution after alpha-beta-depleted transplantation in children. Points from the study as a whole: From newly produced T cells came most of the T-cell counts and diversity one year after transplant. The origin of alpha-beta T cells about two months after transplant was reportedly several hundred expanded graft clones. Diversity of TCRbeta at day 60 was high in some patients, arising from surviving recipient T cells and thymic progenitors.

To note about this clonotype: What it binds is unknown.

The ends were cut back, 5 bases at V and 4 bases at J, with 9 bases in the middle. CDR3 size: 11 residues. Germline CDR1 is DFQATT and CDR2 is SNEGSKA (reference sequence). A library of TCRbeta sequences, prepared with unique molecular identifiers, was generated. Via MiXCR, TCRdb re-called the PCR reads, giving one row per CDR3 protein. In the table there are 250,000 to 300,000 distinct CDR3 sequences, nearly 8% of which are singletons. The sequences come from peripheral blood, collected 360 days after TCRalphabeta/CD19-depleted stem cell transplant. The J gene is TRBJ2-7, the V gene TRBV20-1; D possibly corresponds to TRBD2 (5 bases). The clonotype originates from a female patient between 2 and 15 years old who had a stem cell transplant for Fanconi anemia, so the T cells may come from the graft donor. In DNA, the CDR3 is TGCAGTGCTCGGACTCGTTACGAGCAGTACTTC. Translating gives CSARTRYEQYF.